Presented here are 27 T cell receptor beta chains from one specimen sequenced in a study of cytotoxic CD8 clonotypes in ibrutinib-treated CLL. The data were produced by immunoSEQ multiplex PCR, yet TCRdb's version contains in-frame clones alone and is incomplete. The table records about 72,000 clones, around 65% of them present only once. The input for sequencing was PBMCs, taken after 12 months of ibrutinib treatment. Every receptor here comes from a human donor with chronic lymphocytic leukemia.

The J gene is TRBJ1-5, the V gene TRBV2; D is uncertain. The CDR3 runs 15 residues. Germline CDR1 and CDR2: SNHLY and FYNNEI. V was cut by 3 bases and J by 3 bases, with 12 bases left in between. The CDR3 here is CASSESWNANQPQHF. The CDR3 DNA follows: TGTGCCAGCAGTGAGTCTTGGAATGCCAATCAGCCCCAGCATTTT. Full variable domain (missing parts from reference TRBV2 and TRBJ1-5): EPEVTQTPSHQVTQMGQEVILRCVPISNHLYFYWYRQILGQKVEFLVSFYNNEISEKSEIFDDQFSVERPDGSNFTLKIRSTKLEDSAMYFCASSESWNANQPQHFGDGTRLSIL.

The DNA for the CDR3 is TGTGCCACCAGCAGAGATCCAGGGGCGGACACCGGGGAGCTGTTTTTT. Protein: CATSRDPGADTGELFF. This chain links TRBV15 with TRBJ2-2; D perhaps matches TRBD1 (6 bases). This CDR3 region has 16 residues. Trimming pared 0 bases from V and 3 bases from J, leaving 11 bases between. Germline assignment: CDR1 LNHNV and CDR2 YYDKDF (reference sequence).

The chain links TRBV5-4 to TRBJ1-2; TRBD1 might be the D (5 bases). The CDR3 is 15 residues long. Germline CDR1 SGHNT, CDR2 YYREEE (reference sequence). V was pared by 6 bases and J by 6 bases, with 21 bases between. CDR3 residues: CASTPGAGRLNGYTF. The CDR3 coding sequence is TGTGCCAGCACCCCCGGGGCAGGCCGTTTGAATGGCTACACCTTC.

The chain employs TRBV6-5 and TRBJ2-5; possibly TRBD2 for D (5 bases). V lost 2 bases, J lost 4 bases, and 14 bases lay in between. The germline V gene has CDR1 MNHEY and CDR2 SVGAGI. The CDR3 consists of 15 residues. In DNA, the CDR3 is TGTGCCAGCAGTTACCCTGGAGCGGAGCGAGAGACCCAGTACTTC. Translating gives CASSYPGAERETQYF.

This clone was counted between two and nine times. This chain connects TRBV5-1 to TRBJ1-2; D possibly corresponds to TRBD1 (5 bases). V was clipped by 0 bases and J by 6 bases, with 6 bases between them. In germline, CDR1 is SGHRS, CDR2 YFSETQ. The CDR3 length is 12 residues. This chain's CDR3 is CASSLGGDGYTF. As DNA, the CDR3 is TGCGCCAGCAGCTTGGGAGGGGATGGCTACACCTTC.

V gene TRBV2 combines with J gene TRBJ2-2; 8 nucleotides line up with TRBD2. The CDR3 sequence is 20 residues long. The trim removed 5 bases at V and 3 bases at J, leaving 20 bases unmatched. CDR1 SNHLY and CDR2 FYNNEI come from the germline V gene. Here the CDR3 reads CASSPASWIIAGGDTGELFF. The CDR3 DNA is TGTGCCAGCAGTCCTGCCTCCTGGATTATAGCCGGGGGGGACACCGGGGAGCTGTTTTTT.

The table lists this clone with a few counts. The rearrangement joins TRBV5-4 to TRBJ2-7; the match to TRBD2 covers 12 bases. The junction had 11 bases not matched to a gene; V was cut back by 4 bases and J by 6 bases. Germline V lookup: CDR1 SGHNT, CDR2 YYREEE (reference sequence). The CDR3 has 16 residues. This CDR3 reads CASSKRRTSGDREQYF. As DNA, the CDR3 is TGTGCCAGCAGCAAACGGCGGACTAGCGGGGACCGCGAGCAGTACTTC.

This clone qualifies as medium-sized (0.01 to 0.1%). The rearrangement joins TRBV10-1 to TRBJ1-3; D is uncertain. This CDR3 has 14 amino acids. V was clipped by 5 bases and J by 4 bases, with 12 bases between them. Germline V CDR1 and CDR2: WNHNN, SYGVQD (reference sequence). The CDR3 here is CASSYVQSGNTIYF. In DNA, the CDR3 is TGCGCCAGCAGTTACGTACAGTCCGGAAACACCATATATTTT.

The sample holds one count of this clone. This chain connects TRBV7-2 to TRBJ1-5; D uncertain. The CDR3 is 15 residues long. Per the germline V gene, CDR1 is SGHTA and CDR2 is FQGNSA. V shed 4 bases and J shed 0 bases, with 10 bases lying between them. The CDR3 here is CASSSRTDSNQPQHF. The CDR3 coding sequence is TGTGCCAGCAGCTCGCGGACGGATAGCAATCAGCCCCAGCATTTT.

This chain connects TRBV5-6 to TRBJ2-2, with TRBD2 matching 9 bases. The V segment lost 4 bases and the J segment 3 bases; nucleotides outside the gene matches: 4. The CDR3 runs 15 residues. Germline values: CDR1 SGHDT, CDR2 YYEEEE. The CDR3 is CASSASGGYTGELFF. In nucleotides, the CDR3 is TGTGCCAGCAGCGCCAGCGGGGGGTACACCGGGGAGCTGTTTTTT.

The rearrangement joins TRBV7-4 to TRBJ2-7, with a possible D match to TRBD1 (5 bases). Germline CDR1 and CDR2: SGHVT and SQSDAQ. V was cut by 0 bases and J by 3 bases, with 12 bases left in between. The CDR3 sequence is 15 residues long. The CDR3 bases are TGTGCCAGCAGCTTAGCTAGGGGCGCCCACTACGAGCAGTACTTC. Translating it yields CASSLARGAHYEQYF.

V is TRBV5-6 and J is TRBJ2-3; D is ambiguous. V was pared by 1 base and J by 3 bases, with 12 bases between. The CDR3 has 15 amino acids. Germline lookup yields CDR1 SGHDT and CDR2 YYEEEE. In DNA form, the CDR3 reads TGTGCCAGCAGCTTGCAGCGTTTTAGGACAGATACGCAGTATTTT. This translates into CASSLQRFRTDTQYF.

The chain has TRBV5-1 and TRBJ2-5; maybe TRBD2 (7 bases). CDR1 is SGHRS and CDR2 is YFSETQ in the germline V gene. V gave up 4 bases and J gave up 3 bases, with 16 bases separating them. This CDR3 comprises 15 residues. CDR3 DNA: TGCGCCAGCAGCGGACTTCAGGGGAGGGAAGAGACCCAGTACTTC. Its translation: CASSGLQGREETQYF.

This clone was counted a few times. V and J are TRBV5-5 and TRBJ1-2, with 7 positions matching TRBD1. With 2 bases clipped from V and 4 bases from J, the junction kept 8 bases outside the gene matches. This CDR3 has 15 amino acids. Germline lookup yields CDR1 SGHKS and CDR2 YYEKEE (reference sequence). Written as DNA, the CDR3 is TGTGCCAGCAGCTTACCGACAGGGTTCAGCTATGGCTACACCTTC. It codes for CASSLPTGFSYGYTF.

CDR3 amino acids: CASSYAQQGWETQYF. CDR3 sequence (DNA): TGTGCCAGCAGTTACGCGCAACAGGGGTGGGAGACCCAGTACTTC. The chain couples TRBV6-5 to TRBJ2-5; 7 bases map to TRBD1. The CDR3 has 15 residues. V lost 2 bases to trimming and J lost 5 bases; unmatched junction nucleotides: 8. Germline CDR1 reads MNHEY; CDR2 reads SVGAGI.

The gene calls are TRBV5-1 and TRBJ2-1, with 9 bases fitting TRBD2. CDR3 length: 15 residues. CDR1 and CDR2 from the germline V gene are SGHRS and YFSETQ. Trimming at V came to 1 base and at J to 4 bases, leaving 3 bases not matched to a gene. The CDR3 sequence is CASSLLAGAYNEQFF. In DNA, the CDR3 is TGCGCCAGCAGCTTGTTAGCGGGGGCGTACAATGAGCAGTTCTTC.

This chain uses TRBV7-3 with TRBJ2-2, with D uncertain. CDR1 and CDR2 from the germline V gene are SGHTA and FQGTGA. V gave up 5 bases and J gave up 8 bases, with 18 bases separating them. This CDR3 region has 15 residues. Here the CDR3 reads CASSPPRSTEGELFF. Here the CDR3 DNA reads TGTGCCAGCAGCCCCCCACGGAGCACGGAAGGGGAGCTGTTTTTT.

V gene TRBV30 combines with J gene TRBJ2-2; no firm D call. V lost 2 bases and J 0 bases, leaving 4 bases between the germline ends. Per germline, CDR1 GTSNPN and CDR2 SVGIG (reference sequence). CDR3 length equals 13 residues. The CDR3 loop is CAWSYTNTGELFF. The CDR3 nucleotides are TGTGCCTGGAGTTACACGAACACCGGGGAGCTGTTTTTT.

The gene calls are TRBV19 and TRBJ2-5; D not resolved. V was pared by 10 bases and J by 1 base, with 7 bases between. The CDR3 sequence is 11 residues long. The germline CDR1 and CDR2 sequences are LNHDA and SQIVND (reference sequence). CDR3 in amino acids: CATRSQETQYF. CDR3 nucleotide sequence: TGTGCCACCCGATCCCAAGAGACCCAGTACTTC.

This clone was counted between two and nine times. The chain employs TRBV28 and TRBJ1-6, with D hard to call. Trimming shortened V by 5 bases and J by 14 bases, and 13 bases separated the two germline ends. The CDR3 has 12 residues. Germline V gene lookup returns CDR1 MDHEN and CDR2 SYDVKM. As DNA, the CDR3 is TGTGCCAGCAGTAAAACCTTCCTTTCCCTCCACTTT. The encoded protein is CASSKTFLSLHF.

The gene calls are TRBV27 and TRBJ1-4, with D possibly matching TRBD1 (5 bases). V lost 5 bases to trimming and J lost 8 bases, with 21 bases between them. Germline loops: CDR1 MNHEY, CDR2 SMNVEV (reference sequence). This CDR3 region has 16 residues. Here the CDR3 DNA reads TGTGCCAGCAGTCCCCAGGGTTTCCGGATTAGCGAAAAACTGTTTTTT. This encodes CASSPQGFRISEKLFF.

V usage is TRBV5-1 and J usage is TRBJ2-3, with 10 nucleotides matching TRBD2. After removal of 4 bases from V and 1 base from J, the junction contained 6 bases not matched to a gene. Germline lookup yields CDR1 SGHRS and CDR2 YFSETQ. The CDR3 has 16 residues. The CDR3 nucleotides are TGCGCCAGCAGCCCCCTTGGGACTAGCGGCACAGATACGCAGTATTTT. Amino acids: CASSPLGTSGTDTQYF.

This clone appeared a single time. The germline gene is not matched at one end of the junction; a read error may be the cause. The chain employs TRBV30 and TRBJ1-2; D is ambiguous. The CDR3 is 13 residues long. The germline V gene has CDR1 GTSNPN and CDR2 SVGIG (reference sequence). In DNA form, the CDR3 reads TGTGCCTGGAGTGTACACGAAGGCGAAGGACCTAAATTC. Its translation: CAWSVHEGEGPKF.

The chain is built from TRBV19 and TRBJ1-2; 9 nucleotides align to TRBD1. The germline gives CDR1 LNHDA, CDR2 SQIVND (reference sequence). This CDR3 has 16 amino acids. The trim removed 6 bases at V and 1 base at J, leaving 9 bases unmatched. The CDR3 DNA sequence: TGTGCCAGTAGGAGGGGAGACAGGGGGATTAACTATGGCTACACCTTC. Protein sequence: CASRRGDRGINYGYTF.

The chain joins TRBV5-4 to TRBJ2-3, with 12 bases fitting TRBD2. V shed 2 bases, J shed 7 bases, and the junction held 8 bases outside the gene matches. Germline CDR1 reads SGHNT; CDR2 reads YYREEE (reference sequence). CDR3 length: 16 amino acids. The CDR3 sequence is CASSFSATSGGNTQYF. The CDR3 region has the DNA TGTGCCAGCAGCTTTTCGGCGACTAGCGGGGGAAATACGCAGTATTTT.

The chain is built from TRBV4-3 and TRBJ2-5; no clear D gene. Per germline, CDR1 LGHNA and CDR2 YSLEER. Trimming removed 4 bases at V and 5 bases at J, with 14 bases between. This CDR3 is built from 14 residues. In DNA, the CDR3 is TGCGCCAGCAGCCGGTCTCTAGGATATGAGACCCAGTACTTC. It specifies CASSRSLGYETQYF.

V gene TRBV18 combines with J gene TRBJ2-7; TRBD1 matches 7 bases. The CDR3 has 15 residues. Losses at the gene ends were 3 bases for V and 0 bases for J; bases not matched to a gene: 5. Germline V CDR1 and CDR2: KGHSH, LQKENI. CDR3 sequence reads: CASSPGGQSSYEQYF. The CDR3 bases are TGTGCCAGCTCACCTGGGGGACAGTCCTCCTACGAGCAGTACTTC.